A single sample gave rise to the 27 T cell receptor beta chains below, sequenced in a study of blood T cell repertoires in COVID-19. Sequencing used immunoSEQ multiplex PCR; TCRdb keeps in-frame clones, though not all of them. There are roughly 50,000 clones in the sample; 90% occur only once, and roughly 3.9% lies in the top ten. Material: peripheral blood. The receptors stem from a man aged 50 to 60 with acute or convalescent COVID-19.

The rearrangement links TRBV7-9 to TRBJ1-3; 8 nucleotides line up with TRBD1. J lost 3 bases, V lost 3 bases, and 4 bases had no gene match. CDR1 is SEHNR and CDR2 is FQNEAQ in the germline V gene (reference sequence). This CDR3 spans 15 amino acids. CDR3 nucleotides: TGTGCCAGCAGCTTCGGACAGGGTGATGGAAACACCATATATTTT. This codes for CASSFGQGDGNTIYF.

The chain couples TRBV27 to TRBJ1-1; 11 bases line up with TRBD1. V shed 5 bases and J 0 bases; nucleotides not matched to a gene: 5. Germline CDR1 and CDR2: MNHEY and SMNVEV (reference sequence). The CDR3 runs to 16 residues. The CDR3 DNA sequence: TGTGCCAGCAGTGACCGGGACAGGGGGATGAACACTGAAGCTTTCTTT. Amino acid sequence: CASSDRDRGMNTEAFF.

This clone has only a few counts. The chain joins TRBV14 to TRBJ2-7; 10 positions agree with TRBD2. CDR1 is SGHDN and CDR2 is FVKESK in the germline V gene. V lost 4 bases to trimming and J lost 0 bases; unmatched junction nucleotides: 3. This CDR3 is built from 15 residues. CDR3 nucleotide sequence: TGTGCCAGCAGCCCACTAGCGGGACCCTCCTACGAGCAGTACTTC. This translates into CASSPLAGPSYEQYF.

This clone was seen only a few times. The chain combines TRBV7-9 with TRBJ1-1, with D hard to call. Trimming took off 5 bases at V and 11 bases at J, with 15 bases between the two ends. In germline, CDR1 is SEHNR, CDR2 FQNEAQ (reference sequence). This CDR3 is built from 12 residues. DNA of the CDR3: TGTGCCAGCAGCACGACCCCGGGGATGGCTTTCTTT. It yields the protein CASSTTPGMAFF.

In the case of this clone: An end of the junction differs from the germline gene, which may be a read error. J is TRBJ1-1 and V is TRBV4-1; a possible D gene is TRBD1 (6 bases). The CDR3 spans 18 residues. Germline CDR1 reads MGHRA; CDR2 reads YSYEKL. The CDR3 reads CASSQPRGNRARNAEAFF. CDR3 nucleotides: TGCGCCAGCAGCCAACCAAGAGGAAACAGGGCGAGGAACGCTGAAGCTTTCTTT.

The CDR3 DNA sequence: TGTGCCAGCAGTGATTTGGCCGGGACAGGGGGAACTGAAGCTTTCTTT. As protein: CASSDLAGTGGTEAFF. V is TRBV25-1 and J is TRBJ1-1; 11 bases map to TRBD1. CDR3 length: 16 amino acids. Germline values: CDR1 MGHDK, CDR2 SYGVNS. V shed 3 bases and J 5 bases; nucleotides not matched to a gene: 8.

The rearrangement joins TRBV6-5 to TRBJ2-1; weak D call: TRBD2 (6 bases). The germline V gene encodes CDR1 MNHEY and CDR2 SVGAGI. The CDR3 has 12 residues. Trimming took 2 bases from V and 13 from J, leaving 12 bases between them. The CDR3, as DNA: TGTGCCAGCAGTTACGCCGGGACTCTCCAGTTCTTC. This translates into CASSYAGTLQFF.

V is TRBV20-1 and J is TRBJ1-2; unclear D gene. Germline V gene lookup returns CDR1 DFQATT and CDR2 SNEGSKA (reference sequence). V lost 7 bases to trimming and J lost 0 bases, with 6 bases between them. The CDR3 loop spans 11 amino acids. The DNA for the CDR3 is TGCAGTGGTCTCTCTAACTATGGCTACACCTTC. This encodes CSGLSNYGYTF.

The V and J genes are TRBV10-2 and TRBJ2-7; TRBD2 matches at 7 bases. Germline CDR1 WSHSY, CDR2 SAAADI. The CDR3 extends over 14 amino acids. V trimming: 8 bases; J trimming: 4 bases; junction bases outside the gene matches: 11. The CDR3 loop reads CASGRGVGRYEQYF. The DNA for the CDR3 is TGCGCCAGCGGCCGAGGGGTCGGGAGGTACGAGCAGTACTTC.

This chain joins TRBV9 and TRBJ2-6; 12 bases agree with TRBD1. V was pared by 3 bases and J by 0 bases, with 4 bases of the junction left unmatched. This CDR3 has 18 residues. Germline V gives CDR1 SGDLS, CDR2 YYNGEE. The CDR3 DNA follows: TGTGCCAGCAGCGCGGGACAGGGGGCCCGCTCTGGGGCCAACGTCCTGACTTTC. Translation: CASSAGQGARSGANVLTF. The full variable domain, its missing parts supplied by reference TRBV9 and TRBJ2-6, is DSGVTQTPKHLITATGQRVTLRCSPRSGDLSVYWYQQSLDQGLQFLIQYYNGEERAKGNILERFSAQQFPDLHSELNLSSLELGDSALYFCASSAGQGARSGANVLTFGAGSRLTVL.

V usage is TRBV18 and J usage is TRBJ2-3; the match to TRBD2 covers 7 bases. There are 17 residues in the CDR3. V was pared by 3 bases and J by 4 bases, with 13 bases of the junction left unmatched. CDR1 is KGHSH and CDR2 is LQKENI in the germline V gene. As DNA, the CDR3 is TGTGCCAGCTCACCGTTAACTAGCGCGATGAGCGCAGATACGCAGTATTTT. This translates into CASSPLTSAMSADTQYF. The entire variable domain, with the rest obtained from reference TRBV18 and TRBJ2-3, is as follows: NAGVMQNPRHLVRRRGQEARLRCSPMKGHSHVYWYRQLPEEGLKFMVYLQKENIIDESGMPKERFSAEFPKEGPSILRIQQVVRGDSAAYFCASSPLTSAMSADTQYFGPGTRLTVL.

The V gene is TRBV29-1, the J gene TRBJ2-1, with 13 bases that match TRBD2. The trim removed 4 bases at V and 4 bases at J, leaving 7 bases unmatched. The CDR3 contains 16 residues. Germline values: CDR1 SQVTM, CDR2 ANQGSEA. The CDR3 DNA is TGCAGCGTTGGGACTAGCGGGAGTATGGTGTACAATGAGCAGTTCTTC. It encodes CSVGTSGSMVYNEQFF.

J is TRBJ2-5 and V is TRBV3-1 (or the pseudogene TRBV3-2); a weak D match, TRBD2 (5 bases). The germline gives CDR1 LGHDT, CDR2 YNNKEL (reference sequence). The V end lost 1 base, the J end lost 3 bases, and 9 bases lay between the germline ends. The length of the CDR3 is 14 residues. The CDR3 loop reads CASSQVGLEETQYF. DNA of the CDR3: TGTGCCAGCAGCCAAGTTGGACTCGAAGAGACCCAGTACTTC.

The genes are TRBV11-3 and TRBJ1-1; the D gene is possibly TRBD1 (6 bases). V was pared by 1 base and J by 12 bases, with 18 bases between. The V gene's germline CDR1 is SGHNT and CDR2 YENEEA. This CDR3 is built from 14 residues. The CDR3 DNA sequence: TGTGCCAGCAGCTTAGCCCCCAACAGGGTTACTCCTTTCTTT. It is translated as CASSLAPNRVTPFF.

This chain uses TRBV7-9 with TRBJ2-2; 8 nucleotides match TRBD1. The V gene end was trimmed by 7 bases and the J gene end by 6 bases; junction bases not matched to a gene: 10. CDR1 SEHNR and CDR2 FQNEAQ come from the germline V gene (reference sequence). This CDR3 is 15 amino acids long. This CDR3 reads CASIGQGGLPGELFF. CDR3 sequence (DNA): TGTGCCAGCATCGGACAGGGAGGCTTGCCCGGGGAGCTGTTTTTT.

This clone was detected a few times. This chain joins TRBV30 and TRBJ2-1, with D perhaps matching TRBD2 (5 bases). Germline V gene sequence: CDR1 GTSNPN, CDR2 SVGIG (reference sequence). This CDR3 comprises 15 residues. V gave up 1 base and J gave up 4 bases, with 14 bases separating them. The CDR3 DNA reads TGTGCCTGGAGTGCCAGCGGCAGCGCGTACAATGAGCAGTTCTTC. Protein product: CAWSASGSAYNEQFF.

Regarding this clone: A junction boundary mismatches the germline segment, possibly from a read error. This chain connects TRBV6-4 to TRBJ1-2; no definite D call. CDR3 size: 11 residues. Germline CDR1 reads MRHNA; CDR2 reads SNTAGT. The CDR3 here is CATLNNNGYTF. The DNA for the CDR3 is TGTGCCACCTTAAATAACAATGGCTACACCTTC.

CDR3 sequence: CASSLGQDSGGYTF. The CDR3 DNA follows: TGCGCCAGCAGCTTGGGACAAGACTCAGGGGGCTACACCTTC. The chain is built from TRBV5-1 and TRBJ1-2, with D possibly matching TRBD1 (5 bases). The germline V and J ends were trimmed by 0 bases and 8 bases, with 14 bases remaining between them. This CDR3 comprises 14 residues. Germline CDR1 SGHRS, CDR2 YFSETQ. The full variable domain, with the rest looked up from reference TRBV5-1 and TRBJ1-2, is KAGVTQTPRYLIKTRGQQVTLSCSPISGHRSVSWYQQTPGQGLQFLFEYFSETQRNKGNFPGRFSGRQFSNSRSEMNVSTLELGDSALYLCASSLGQDSGGYTFGSGTRLTVV.

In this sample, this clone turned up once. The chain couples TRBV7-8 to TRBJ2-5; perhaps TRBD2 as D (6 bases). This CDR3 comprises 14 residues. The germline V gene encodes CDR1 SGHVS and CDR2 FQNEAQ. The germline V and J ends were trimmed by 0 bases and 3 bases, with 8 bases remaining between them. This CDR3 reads CASSLARLEETQYF. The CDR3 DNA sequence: TGTGCCAGCAGCTTAGCCCGACTAGAAGAGACCCAGTACTTC.

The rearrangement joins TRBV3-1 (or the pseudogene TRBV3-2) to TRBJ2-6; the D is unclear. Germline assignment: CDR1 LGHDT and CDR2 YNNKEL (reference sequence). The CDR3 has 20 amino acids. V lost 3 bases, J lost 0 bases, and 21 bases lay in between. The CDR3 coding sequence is TGTGCCAGCAGCCACCCTCGCCTGGAGAGATTCAACTCTGGGGCCAACGTCCTGACTTTC. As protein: CASSHPRLERFNSGANVLTF.

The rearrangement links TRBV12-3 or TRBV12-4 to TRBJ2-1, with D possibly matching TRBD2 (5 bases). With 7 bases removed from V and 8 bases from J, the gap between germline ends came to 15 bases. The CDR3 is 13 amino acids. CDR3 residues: CASTTHRRDEQFF. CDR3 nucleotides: TGTGCCAGCACTACCCACCGGCGGGATGAGCAGTTCTTC.

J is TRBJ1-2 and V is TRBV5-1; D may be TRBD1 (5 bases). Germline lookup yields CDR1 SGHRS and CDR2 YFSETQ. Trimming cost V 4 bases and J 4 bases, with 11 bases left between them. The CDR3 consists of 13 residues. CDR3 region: CASSPPDSYGYTF. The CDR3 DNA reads TGCGCCAGCAGCCCCCCCGACAGCTATGGCTACACCTTC. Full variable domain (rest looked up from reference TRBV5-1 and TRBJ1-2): KAGVTQTPRYLIKTRGQQVTLSCSPISGHRSVSWYQQTPGQGLQFLFEYFSETQRNKGNFPGRFSGRQFSNSRSEMNVSTLELGDSALYLCASSPPDSYGYTFGSGTRLTVV.

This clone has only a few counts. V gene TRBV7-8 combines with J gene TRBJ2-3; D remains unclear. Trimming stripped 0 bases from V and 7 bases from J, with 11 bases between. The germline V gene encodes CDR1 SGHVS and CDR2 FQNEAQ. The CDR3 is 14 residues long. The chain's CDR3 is CASSLALSSYTQYF. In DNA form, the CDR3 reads TGTGCCAGCAGCTTAGCGCTCAGTTCTTATACGCAGTATTTT.

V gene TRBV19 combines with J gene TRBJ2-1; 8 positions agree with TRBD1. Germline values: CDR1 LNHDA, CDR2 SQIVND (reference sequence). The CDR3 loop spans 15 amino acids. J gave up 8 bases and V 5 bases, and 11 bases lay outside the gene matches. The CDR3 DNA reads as TGTGCCAGTAGTCCTCCCGGGACAGGACGGTATGAGCAGTTCTTC. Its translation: CASSPPGTGRYEQFF.

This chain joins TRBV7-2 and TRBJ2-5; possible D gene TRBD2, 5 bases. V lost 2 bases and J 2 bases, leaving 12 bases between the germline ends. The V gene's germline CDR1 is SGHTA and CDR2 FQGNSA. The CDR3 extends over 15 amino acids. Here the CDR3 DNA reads TGTGCCAGCAGCTTATCCGGGATACAACAAGAGACCCAGTACTTC. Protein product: CASSLSGIQQETQYF.

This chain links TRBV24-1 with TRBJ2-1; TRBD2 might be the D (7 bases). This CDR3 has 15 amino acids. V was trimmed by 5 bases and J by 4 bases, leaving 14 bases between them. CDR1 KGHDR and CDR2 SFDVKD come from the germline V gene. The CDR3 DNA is TGTGCCACCAGTGCCGTAGGGGGGGTATACAATGAGCAGTTCTTC. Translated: CATSAVGGVYNEQFF.

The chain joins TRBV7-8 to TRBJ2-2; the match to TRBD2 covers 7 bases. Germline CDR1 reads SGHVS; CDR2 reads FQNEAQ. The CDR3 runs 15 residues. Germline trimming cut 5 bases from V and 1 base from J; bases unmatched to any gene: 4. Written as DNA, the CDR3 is TGTGCCAGCAGCCGCGGGAGTTGGAACACCGGGGAGCTGTTTTTT. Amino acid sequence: CASSRGSWNTGELFF.